Listed here is a single T cell receptor beta chain. The PCR had 60 Vbeta and 13 Jbeta primers. Data came from immunoSEQ multiplex PCR; TCRdb stores just in-frame clones and leaves some out. The data contain around 180,000 clones, 84% of them singletons. V lost 8 bases and J lost 8, with 10 bases in between. Germline CDR1 is SGHTA and CDR2 is FQGTGA. The CDR3 loop spans 11 amino acids. The data belong to a study of cytomegalovirus exposure and HLA in healthy donors. Study context: Of roughly 400 genotyped donors, roughly 76% grouped in the Caucasian-associated ancestry cluster.

The material sequenced was PBMCs. The TCR was taken from a girl under 18 in good health and CMV-seropositive. The rearrangement links TRBV7-3 to TRBJ2-1; D is perhaps TRBD1 (5 bases). CDR3 sequence reads: CASGQGDEQFF. The CDR3 bases are TGTGCCAGCGGCCAAGGGGATGAGCAGTTCTTC.